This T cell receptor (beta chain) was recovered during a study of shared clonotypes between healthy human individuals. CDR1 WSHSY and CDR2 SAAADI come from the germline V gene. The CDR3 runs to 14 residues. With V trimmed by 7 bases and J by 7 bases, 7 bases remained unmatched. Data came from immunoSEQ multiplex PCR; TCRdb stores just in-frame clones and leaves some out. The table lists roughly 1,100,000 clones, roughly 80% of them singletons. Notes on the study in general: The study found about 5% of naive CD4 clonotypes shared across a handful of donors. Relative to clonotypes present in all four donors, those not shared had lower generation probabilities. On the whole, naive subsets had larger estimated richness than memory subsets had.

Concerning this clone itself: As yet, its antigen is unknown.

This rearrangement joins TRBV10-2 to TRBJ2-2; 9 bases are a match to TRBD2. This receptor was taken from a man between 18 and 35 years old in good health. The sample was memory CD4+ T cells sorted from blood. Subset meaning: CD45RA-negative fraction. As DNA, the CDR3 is TGCGCCAGCACGGCGGGAGGGCCGCGCGGGGAGCTGTTTTTT. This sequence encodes CASTAGGPRGELFF.